The rows below give T cell receptor beta chains drawn from one sample of a study of T cells in localized non-small cell lung cancer. TCRdb's table, derived via immunoSEQ multiplex PCR, lists solely in-frame clones and lacks some. Here the sample spans about 57,000 clones, 80% to 95% being singletons. The sample in question was peripheral blood, obtained before any cancer treatment. Every receptor here comes from a man aged 35-75 years with stage I lung adenocarcinoma. The CDR3 runs from the conserved cysteine through the conserved F or W. A D gene is named only where the DNA matches it firmly.

TRBV10-3	16	TRBD1	TRBJ1-2	CAIKDRGTVSAIGYTF
TRBV4-1	14	.	TRBJ1-2	CASSQERGNYGYTF
TRBV7-9	15	.	TRBJ2-1	CASSPPGLSSNEQFF
TRBV2	13	.	TRBJ1-3	CASSVQGGNTIYF
TRBV21-1	17	.	TRBJ1-1	CASSTPPTEGVNTEAFF
TRBV27	14	.	TRBJ1-1	CASSLFGGTTEAFF
TRBV27	14	TRBD2	TRBJ2-1	CASRVAGAYNEQFF
TRBV30	15	TRBD2	TRBJ2-1	CAWSGGGSGRDRQFF
TRBV27	13	.	TRBJ1-5	CASSLGVSQPQHF
TRBV28	14	.	TRBJ2-4	CASSLAGSKNIQYF
TRBV29-1	15	TRBD2	TRBJ2-7	CSVIGTSGIGREQYF
TRBV4-1	15	.	TRBJ1-4	CASSQDAREWEKLFF
TRBV11-1	14	.	TRBJ2-7	CASSPAGSAYEQYF
TRBV11-2	11	.	TRBJ2-5	CASSLEETQYF
TRBV27	15	.	TRBJ2-7	CASSLLGGPDYEQYF
TRBV27	13	.	TRBJ2-1	CASSSGHYNEQFF
TRBV19	15	TRBD1	TRBJ1-5	CASTLGQGGGQPQHF
TRBV27	16	.	TRBJ2-7	CASSLSSIGGAYEQYF
TRBV5-1	15	.	TRBJ2-6	CASKGGNSGANVLTF
TRBV2	14	.	TRBJ1-5	CASSDAGANQPQHF
TRBV9	15	.	TRBJ2-3	CASSPWDRITDTQYF
TRBV7-9	15	TRBD1	TRBJ2-5	CASSLVGDRQETQYF
TRBV11-2	14	TRBD1	TRBJ2-3	CASSSGTATDTQYF
TRBV28	15	.	TRBJ2-7	CASGGFSGPSAEQYF
TRBV5-1	14	.	TRBJ1-1	CASSWDGLNTEAFF
TRBV7-2	16	TRBD2	TRBJ2-2	CASSPGLAGGHRELFF
TRBV6-5	15	.	TRBJ1-1	CASSYRFRRNTEAFF
TRBV6-5	15	TRBD2	TRBJ2-1	CASKTSGGSYNEQFF
TRBV11-2	15	.	TRBJ2-7	CASSLDPTGAYEQYF
TRBV30	15	TRBD1	TRBJ2-2	CAWSPGTGVSGELFF
TRBV29-1	11	.	TRBJ2-7	CSVGAGFEQYF
TRBV7-9	14	.	TRBJ2-1	CASPSGQRNNEQFF